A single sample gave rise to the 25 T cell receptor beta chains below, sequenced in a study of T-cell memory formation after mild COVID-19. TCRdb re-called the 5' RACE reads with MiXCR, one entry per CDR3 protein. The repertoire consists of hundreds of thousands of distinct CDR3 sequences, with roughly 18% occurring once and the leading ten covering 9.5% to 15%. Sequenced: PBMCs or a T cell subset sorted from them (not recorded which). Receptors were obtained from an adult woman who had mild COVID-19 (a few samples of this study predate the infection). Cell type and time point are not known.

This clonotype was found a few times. CDR3 in DNA: TGTGCCAGCCTCCCGAGTGGGCAGGGGGGCAATGAGCAGTTCTTC. As protein: CASLPSGQGGNEQFF. The genes are TRBV28 and TRBJ2-1; tentatively, D is TRBD1 (7 bases). With 8 bases removed from V and 6 bases from J, the gap between germline ends came to 20 bases. The CDR3 extends over 15 amino acids. Germline-derived CDR1 and CDR2 are MDHEN and SYDVKM.

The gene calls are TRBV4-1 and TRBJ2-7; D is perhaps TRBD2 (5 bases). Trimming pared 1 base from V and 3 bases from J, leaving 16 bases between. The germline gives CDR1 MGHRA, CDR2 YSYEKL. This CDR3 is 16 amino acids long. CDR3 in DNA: TGCGCCAGCAGCCAAGTAGGTCGGGGAGCCATCTACGAGCAGTACTTC. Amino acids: CASSQVGRGAIYEQYF.

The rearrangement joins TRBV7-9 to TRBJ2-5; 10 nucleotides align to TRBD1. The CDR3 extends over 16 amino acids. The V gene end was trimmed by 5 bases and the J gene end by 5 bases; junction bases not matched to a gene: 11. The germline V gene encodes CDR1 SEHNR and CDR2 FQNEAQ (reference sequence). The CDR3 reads CASSPIDRGLRETQYF. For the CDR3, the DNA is TGTGCCAGCAGCCCAATTGACAGGGGGCTTCGGGAGACCCAGTACTTC.

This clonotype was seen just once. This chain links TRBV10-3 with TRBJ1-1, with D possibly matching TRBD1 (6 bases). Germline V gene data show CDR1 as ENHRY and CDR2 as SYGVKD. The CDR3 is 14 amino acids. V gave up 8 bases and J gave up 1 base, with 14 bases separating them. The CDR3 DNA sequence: TGTGCCATCTCCCACAGGGAGCAGAACACTGAAGCTTTCTTT. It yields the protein CAISHREQNTEAFF.

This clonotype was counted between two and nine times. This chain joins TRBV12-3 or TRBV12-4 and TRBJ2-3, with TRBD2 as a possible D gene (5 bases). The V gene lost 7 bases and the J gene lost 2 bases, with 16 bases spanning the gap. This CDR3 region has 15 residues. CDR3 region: CASTEGSFATDTQYF. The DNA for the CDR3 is TGTGCCAGCACCGAAGGGAGTTTCGCCACAGATACGCAGTATTTT.

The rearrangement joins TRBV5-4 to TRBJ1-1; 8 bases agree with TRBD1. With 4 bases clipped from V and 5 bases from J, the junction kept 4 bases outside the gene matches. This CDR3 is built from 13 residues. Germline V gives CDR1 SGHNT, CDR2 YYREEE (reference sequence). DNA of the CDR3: TGTGCCAGCAGCCCACGACAGGGGACTGAAGCTTTCTTT. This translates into CASSPRQGTEAFF.

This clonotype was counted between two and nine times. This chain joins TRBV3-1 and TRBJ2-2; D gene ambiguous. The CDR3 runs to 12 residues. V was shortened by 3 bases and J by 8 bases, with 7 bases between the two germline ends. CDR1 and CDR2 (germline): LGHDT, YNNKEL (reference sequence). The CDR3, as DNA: TGTGCCAGCAGCCAGCAGTGGGGGGAGCTGTTTTTT. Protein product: CASSQQWGELFF.

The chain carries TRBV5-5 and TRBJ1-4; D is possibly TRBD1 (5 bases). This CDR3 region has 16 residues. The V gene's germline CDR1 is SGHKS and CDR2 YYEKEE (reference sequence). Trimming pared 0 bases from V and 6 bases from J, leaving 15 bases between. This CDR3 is CASSLVGGESYEKLFF. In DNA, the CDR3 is TGTGCCAGCAGCTTGGTTGGAGGGGAAAGTTATGAAAAACTGTTTTTT.

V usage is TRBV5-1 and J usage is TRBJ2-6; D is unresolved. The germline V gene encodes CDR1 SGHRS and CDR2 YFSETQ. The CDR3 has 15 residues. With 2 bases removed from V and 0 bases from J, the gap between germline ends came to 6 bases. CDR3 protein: CASSLPDSGANVLTF. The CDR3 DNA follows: TGCGCCAGCAGCTTACCCGACTCTGGGGCCAACGTCCTGACTTTC.

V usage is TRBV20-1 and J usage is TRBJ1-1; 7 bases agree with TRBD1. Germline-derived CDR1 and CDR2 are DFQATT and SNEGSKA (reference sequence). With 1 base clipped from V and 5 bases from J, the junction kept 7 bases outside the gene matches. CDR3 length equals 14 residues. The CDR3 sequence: CSARVNRGWTEAFF. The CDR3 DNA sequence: TGCAGTGCTAGAGTAAACAGGGGTTGGACTGAAGCTTTCTTT.

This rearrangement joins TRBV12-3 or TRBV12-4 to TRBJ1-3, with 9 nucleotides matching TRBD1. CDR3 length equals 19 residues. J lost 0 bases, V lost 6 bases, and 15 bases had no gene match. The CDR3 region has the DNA TGTGCCAGCAGGGCAACAGTCGGACAGGGGACACTCTCTGGAAACACCATATATTTT. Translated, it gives CASRATVGQGTLSGNTIYF.

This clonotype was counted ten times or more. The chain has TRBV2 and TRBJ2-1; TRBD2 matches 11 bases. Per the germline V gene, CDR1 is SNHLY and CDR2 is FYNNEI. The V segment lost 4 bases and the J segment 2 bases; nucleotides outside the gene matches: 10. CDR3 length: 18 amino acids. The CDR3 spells CASSVLSGRAEPYNEQFF. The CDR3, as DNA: TGTGCCAGCAGTGTCCTTAGCGGGAGGGCCGAACCCTACAATGAGCAGTTCTTC.

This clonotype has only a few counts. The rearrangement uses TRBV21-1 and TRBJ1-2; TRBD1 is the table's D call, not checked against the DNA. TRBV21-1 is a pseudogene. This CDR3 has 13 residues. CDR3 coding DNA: TGTGCCAGCACACCCGGGTACAGTTACGGCTACACCTTC. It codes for CASTPGYSYGYTF.

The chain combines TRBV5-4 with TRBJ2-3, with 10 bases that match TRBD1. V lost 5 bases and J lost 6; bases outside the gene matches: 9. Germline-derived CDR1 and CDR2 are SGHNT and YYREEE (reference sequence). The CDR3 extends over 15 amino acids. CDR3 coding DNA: TGTGCCAGCAGGTTGAGCCAGACAGGGGGCGATACGCAGTATTTT. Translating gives CASRLSQTGGDTQYF.

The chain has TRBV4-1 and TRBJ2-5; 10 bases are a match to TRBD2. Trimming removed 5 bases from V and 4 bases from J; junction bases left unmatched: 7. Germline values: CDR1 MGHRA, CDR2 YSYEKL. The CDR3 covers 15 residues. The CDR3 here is CASSGTSEVGETQYF. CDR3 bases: TGCGCCAGCAGCGGGACTAGCGAGGTGGGAGAGACCCAGTACTTC.

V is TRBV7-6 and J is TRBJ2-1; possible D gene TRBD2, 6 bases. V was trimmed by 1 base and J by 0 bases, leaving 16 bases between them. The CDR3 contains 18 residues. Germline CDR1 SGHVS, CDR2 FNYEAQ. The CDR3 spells CASSLGSTKGGSYNEQFF. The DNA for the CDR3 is TGTGCCAGCAGCTTAGGTTCAACAAAGGGAGGCTCCTACAATGAGCAGTTCTTC.

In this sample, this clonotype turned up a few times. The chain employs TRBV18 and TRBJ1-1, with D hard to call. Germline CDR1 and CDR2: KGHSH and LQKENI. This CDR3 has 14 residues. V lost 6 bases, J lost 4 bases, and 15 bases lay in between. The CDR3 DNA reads TGTGCCAGCTCTCCCCTGGCGACAACCACTGAAGCTTTCTTT. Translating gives CASSPLATTTEAFF. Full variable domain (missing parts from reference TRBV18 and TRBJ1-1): NAGVMQNPRHLVRRRGQEARLRCSPMKGHSHVYWYRQLPEEGLKFMVYLQKENIIDESGMPKERFSAEFPKEGPSILRIQQVVRGDSAAYFCASSPLATTTEAFFGQGTRLTVV.

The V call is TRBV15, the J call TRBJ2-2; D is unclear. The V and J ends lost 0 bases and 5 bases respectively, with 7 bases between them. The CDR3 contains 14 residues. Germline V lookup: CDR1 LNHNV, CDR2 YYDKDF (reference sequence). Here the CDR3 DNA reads TGTGCCACCAGCAGAGATCAATCAACCGGGGAGCTGTTTTTT. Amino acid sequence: CATSRDQSTGELFF.

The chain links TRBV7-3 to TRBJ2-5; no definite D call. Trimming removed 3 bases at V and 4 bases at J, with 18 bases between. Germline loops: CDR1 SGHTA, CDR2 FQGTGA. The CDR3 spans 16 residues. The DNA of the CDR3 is TGTGCCAGCAGCTTTTCTGGCACAAGTGGAGCAGAGACCCAGTACTTC. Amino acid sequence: CASSFSGTSGAETQYF.

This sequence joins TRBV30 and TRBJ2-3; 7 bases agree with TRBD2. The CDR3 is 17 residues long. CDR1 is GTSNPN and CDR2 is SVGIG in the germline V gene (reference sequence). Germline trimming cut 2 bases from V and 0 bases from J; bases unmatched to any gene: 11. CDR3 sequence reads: CAWSFLPLATSTDTQYF. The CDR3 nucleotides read TGTGCCTGGAGTTTCCTCCCACTAGCGACTAGCACAGATACGCAGTATTTT.

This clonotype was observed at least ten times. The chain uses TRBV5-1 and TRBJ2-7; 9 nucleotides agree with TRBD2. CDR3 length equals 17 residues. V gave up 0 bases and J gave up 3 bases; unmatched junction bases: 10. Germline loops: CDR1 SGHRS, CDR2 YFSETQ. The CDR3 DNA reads TGCGCCAGCAGCTTGGCCGGAGGGGCGGGAGGGCTCTACGAGCAGTACTTC. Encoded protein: CASSLAGGAGGLYEQYF.

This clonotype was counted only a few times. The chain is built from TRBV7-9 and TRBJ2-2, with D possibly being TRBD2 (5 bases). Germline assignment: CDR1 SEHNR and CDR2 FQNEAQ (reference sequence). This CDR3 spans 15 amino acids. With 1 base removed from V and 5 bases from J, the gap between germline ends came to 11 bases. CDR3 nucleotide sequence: TGTGCCAGCAGCTTAGTCCTAGCCCGGACCGGGGAGCTGTTTTTT. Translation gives CASSLVLARTGELFF.

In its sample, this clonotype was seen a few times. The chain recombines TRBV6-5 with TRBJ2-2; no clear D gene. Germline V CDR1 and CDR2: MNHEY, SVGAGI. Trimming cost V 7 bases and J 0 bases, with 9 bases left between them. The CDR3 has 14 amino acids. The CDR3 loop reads CASNPAANTGELFF. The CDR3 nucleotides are TGTGCCAGCAATCCAGCAGCGAACACCGGGGAGCTGTTTTTT.

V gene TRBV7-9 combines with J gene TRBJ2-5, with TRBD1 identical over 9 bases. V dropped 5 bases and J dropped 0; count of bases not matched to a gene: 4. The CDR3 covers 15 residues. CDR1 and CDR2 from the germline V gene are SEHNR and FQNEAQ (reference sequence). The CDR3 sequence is CASSRGTGNQETQYF. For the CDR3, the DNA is TGTGCCAGCAGCCGTGGGACAGGGAACCAAGAGACCCAGTACTTC.

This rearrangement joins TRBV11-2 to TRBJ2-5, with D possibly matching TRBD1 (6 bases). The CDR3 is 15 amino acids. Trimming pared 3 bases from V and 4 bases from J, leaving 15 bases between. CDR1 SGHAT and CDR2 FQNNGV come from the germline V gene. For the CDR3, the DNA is TGTGCCAGCAGCTTTGGGGACAAATTGGGAGAGACCCAGTACTTC. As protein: CASSFGDKLGETQYF.